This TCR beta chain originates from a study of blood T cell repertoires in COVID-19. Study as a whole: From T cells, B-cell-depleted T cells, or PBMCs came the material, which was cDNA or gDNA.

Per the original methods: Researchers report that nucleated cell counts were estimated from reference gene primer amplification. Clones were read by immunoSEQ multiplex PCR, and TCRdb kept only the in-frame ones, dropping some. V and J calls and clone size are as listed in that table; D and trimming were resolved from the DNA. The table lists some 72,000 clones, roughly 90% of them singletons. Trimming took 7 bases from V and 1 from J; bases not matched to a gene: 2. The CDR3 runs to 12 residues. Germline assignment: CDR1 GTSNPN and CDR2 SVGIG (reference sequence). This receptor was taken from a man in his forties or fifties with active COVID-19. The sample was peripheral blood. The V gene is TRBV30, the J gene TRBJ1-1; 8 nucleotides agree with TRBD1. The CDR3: CASQGANTEAFF. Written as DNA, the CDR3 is TGTGCCTCCCAGGGGGCGAACACTGAAGCTTTCTTT. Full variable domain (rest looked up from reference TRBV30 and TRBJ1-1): SQTIHQWPATLVQPVGSPLSLECTVEGTSNPNLYWYRQAAGRGLQLLFYSVGIGQISSEVPQNLSASRPQDRQFILSSKKLLLSDSGFYLCASQGANTEAFFGQGTRLTVV.